Presented here are 4 T cell receptor beta chains from one specimen sequenced in a study of cytomegalovirus exposure and HLA in healthy donors. The PCR contained 60 Vbeta and 13 Jbeta primers. Clones were read by immunoSEQ multiplex PCR, and TCRdb kept only the in-frame ones, dropping some. The data show about 150,000 clones, roughly 80% seen once. Sequencing input: PBMCs. These TCRs come from a man aged 25 to 40 in good health and CMV-seropositive.

The chain has TRBV7-2 and TRBJ2-7; TRBD1 might be the D (6 bases). The V end lost 3 bases, the J end lost 3 bases, and 12 bases lay between the germline ends. The germline CDR1 and CDR2 sequences are SGHTA and FQGNSA. The CDR3 has 14 amino acids. The CDR3 region is CASSLGARDYEQYF. CDR3 DNA: TGTGCCAGCAGCTTGGGGGCCCGAGACTACGAGCAGTACTTC.

The chain combines TRBV9 with TRBJ2-1, with TRBD1 matching over 10 bases. The CDR3 is made up of 16 amino acids. V dropped 3 bases and J dropped 10; count of bases not matched to a gene: 13. Germline CDR1 is SGDLS and CDR2 is YYNGEE. The CDR3 DNA reads as TGTGCCAGCAGCGCGGGACCGGGACAGGGGTTGGGAGAGCAGTTCTTC. It translates to CASSAGPGQGLGEQFF.

The chain is built from TRBV19 and TRBJ2-2; D is ambiguous. CDR3 length: 14 amino acids. The V end was cut by 8 bases, the J end by 2 bases, with 12 bases between. Per germline, CDR1 LNHDA and CDR2 SQIVND (reference sequence). CDR3 protein: CASSLSLNTGELFF. CDR3 nucleotides: TGTGCCAGTTCCCTTTCGTTAAACACCGGGGAGCTGTTTTTT.

The chain links TRBV6-5 to TRBJ1-1, with D perhaps TRBD1 (5 bases). This CDR3 contains 15 residues. Germline loops: CDR1 MNHEY, CDR2 SVGAGI. V was cut by 7 bases and J by 1 base, with 16 bases left in between. DNA of the CDR3: TGTGCCAGCAACCCGGGGGGGGGAAAGAACACTGAAGCTTTCTTT. Translation: CASNPGGGKNTEAFF.